This is a list of T cell receptor beta chains from one sample in a study of shared clonotypes between healthy human individuals. The method was immunoSEQ multiplex PCR; TCRdb's version includes in-frame clones alone and lacks a portion of them. In the table there are hundreds of thousands of clones, around 93% of which are singletons. Sequences were obtained from naive CD8+ T cells sorted from blood. All receptors derive from a man aged 25 to 45 in good health. CDR3s include the opening cysteine and the closing phenylalanine or tryptophan. Fields, in order: D gene, clone size, V gene, J gene, CDR3 protein, CDR3 DNA. The D gene is left open where the match is weak. Clone size, where shown, is once, few, many, or a class for clones that have expanded.

>.|.|TRBV9|TRBJ2-5
CASSVGAGTQYF
TGTGCCAGCAGCGTAGGTGCCGGGACCCAGTACTTC
>TRBD2|.|TRBV27|TRBJ2-7
CASSRGTSGALEQYF
TGTGCCAGCAGCCGGGGGACTAGCGGAGCCCTCGAGCAGTACTTC
>TRBD1|.|TRBV7-9|TRBJ1-1
CASSLDGTGTFTEAFF
TGTGCCAGCAGCTTAGACGGGACAGGGACGTTCACTGAAGCTTTCTTT
>.|.|TRBV9|TRBJ2-1
CASSVGTHGDEQFF
TGTGCCAGCAGCGTAGGAACCCACGGGGATGAGCAGTTCTTC
>TRBD1|.|TRBV5-1|TRBJ1-4
CASSYGQGKANEKLFF
TGCGCCAGCAGCTACGGACAGGGGAAAGCTAATGAAAAACTGTTTTTT
>.|once|TRBV6-1|TRBJ2-6
CASSADISGANVLTF
TGTGCCAGCAGTGCAGACATATCTGGGGCCAACGTCCTGACTTTC
>TRBD1|.|TRBV7-9|TRBJ1-5
CASSHEGQGAYSNQPQHF
TGTGCCAGCAGCCACGAAGGACAGGGGGCTTATAGCAATCAGCCCCAGCATTTT
>TRBD1|.|TRBV7-2|TRBJ1-1
CASSTTSYRGGNTEAFF
TGTGCCAGCAGCACAACCTCATACAGGGGCGGGAACACTGAAGCTTTCTTT
>.|.|TRBV9|TRBJ2-2
CASSPPINTGELFF
TGTGCCAGCAGCCCCCCGATCAACACCGGGGAGCTGTTTTTT
>.|.|TRBV4-1|TRBJ2-7
CASSPFENSYEQYF
TGCGCCAGCAGCCCCTTTGAAAACTCCTACGAGCAGTACTTC